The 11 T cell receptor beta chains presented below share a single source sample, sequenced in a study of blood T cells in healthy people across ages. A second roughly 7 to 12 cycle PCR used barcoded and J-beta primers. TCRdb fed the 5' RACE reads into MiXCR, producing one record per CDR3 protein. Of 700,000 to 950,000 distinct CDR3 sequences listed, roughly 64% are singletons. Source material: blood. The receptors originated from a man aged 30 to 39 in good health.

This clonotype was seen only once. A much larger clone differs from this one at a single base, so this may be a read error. The CDR3 is CASSLAAGGGETQYF. CDR3 DNA: TGTGCCAGCAGCTTAGCAGCGGGAGGAGGTGAGACCCAGTACTTC. V is TRBV7-2 and J is TRBJ2-7; 9 nucleotides agree with TRBD2. The DNA end lines up better with TRBJ2-5; the J call may be wrong. The CDR3 runs to 15 residues. The germline CDR1 and CDR2 sequences are SGHTA and FQGNSA.

CDR3 nucleotide sequence: TGTGCCATCAGTGAACAAGGGGAGGTTGGCTACACCTTC. Translated: CAISEQGEVGYTF. V gene TRBV10-3 combines with J gene TRBJ1-2; D may be TRBD1 (5 bases). This CDR3 region has 13 residues. The ends were cut back, 3 bases at V and 7 bases at J, with 12 bases in the middle. The germline V gene has CDR1 ENHRY and CDR2 SYGVKD.

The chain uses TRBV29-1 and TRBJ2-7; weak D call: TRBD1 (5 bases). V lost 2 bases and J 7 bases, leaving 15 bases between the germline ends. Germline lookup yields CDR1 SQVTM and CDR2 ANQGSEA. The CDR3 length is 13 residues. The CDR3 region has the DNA TGCAGCGTTGAACCCGCAGGGATGAATGAGCAGTACTTC. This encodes CSVEPAGMNEQYF.

The CDR3 is CASSLGLVSRNAATNEKLFF. The CDR3, as DNA: TGTGCCAGCAGCCTCGGCCTAGTGTCCCGAAATGCGGCAACTAATGAAAAACTGTTTTTT. The gene calls are TRBV2 and TRBJ1-4; no firm D call. This CDR3 is built from 20 residues. CDR1 is SNHLY and CDR2 is FYNNEI in the germline V gene. The ends were cut back, 6 bases at V and 0 bases at J, with 26 bases in the middle.

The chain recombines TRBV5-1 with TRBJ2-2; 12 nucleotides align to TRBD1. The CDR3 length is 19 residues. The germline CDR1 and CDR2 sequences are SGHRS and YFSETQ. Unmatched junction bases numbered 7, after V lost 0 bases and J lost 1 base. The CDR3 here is CASSLAGTGGGLNTGELFF. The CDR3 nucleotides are TGCGCCAGCAGCTTGGCCGGGACAGGGGGCGGTTTGAACACCGGGGAGCTGTTTTTT. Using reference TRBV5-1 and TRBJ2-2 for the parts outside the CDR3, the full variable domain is KAGVTQTPRYLIKTRGQQVTLSCSPISGHRSVSWYQQTPGQGLQFLFEYFSETQRNKGNFPGRFSGRQFSNSRSEMNVSTLELGDSALYLCASSLAGTGGGLNTGELFFGEGSRLTVL.

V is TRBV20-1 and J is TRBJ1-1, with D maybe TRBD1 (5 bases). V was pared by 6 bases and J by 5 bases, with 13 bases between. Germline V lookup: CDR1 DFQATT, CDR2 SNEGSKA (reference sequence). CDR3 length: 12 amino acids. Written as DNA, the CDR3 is TGCAGTGCGGGAACAGGAGGAACTGAAGCTTTCTTT. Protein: CSAGTGGTEAFF.

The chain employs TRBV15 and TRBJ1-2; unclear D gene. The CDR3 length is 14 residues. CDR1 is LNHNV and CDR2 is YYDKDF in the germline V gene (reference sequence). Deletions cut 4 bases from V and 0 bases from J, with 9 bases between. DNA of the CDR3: TGTGCCACCAGCATCCAGACTACTAACTATGGCTACACCTTC. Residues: CATSIQTTNYGYTF.

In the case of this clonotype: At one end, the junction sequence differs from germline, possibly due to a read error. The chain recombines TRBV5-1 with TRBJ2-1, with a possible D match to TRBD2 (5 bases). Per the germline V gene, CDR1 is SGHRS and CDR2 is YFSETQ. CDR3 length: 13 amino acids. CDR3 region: CASNLDSLSEQFF. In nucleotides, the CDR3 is TGCGCCAGCAACTTGGACTCCCTCTCAGAGCAGTTCTTC.

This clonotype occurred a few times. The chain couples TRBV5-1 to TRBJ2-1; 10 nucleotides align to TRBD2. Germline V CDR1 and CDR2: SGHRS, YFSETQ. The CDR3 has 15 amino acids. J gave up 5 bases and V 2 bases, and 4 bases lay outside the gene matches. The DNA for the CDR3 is TGCGCCAGCAGCTTAGGACTAGCGGCGGACAATGAGCAGTTCTTC. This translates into CASSLGLAADNEQFF.

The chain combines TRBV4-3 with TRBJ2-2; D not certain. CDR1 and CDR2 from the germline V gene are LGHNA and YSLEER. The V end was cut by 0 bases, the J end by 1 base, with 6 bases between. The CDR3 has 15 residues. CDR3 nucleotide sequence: TGCGCCAGCAGCCAAGATCGCTGGAACACCGGGGAGCTGTTTTTT. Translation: CASSQDRWNTGELFF.

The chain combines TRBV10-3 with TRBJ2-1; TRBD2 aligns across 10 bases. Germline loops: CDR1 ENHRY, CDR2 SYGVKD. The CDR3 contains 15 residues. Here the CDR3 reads CRTASGGSSYNEQFF. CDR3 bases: TGTCGAACTGCTAGCGGGGGAAGCTCCTACAATGAGCAGTTCTTC.